The 20 T cell receptor beta chains presented below share a single source sample, sequenced in a study of cytomegalovirus exposure and HLA in healthy donors. 60 Vbeta and 13 Jbeta primers were used in PCR. Produced via immunoSEQ multiplex PCR; TCRdb's table is partial and in-frame only. Here the sample spans about 140,000 clones, about 80% being singletons. Sequenced material: PBMCs. All receptors come from a woman aged 40 to 55 in good health and CMV-seronegative.

This rearrangement joins TRBV7-9 to TRBJ1-1, with no clear D. The length of the CDR3 is 12 residues. Trimming took 5 bases from V and 11 from J, leaving 15 bases between them. Germline V gives CDR1 SEHNR, CDR2 FQNEAQ (reference sequence). This chain's CDR3 is CASSRITNTAFF. The CDR3 nucleotides are TGTGCCAGCAGCCGAATAACCAACACGGCTTTCTTT.

This chain uses TRBV20-1 with TRBJ2-1; D is unresolved. This CDR3 is built from 11 residues. Trimming removed 1 base from V and 13 bases from J, with 11 bases in between. Germline CDR1 is DFQATT and CDR2 is SNEGSKA (reference sequence). The CDR3 DNA sequence: TGCAGTGCTAGAGCCTCATACCTACAGTTCTTC. This codes for CSARASYLQFF.

The rearrangement uses TRBV19 and TRBJ2-1; possible D gene TRBD2, 5 bases. The CDR3 consists of 16 residues. Germline loops: CDR1 LNHDA, CDR2 SQIVND (reference sequence). Trimming pared 3 bases from V and 1 base from J, leaving 13 bases between. The CDR3, as DNA: TGTGCCAGTAGTATTATGTGGGAGTTGTCCTACAATGAGCAGTTCTTC. Translated: CASSIMWELSYNEQFF.

The V and J genes are TRBV10-1 and TRBJ2-2; D is unclear. Germline lookup yields CDR1 WNHNN and CDR2 SYGVQD (reference sequence). The CDR3 runs 12 residues. V shed 4 bases and J shed 3 bases, with 3 bases lying between them. The CDR3, as DNA: TGCGCCAGCAGTGGCGACACCGGGGAGCTGTTTTTT. Encoded protein: CASSGDTGELFF.

On this clone: An end of the junction does not agree with germline; a read error may underlie this. The chain employs TRBV7-9 and TRBJ2-1, with 12 positions matching TRBD2. The CDR3 runs 16 residues. The germline gives CDR1 SEHNR, CDR2 FQNEAQ (reference sequence). The CDR3 loop is CSSSPPLAGGLNEQFF. CDR3 in DNA: TGTTCCAGCAGCCCGCCCCTAGCGGGGGGGCTAAATGAGCAGTTCTTC.

The chain joins TRBV4-3 to TRBJ2-3, with 9 nucleotides matching TRBD2. Germline CDR1 reads LGHNA; CDR2 reads YSLEER. This CDR3 has 16 residues. Trimming removed 1 base from V and 2 bases from J; junction bases left unmatched: 4. The CDR3 bases are TGCGCCAGCAGCCAAGTTGAGCGGGGGGTCACAGATACGCAGTATTTT. Amino acid sequence: CASSQVERGVTDTQYF.

The J gene is TRBJ2-1, the V gene TRBV5-1, with 9 bases identical to TRBD2. After removal of 4 bases from V and 5 bases from J, the junction contained 4 bases not matched to a gene. CDR3 size: 14 residues. Germline assignment: CDR1 SGHRS and CDR2 YFSETQ. CDR3 DNA sequence: TGCGCCAGCAGCCAGACTAGCGGACACAATGAGCAGTTCTTC. Its translation is CASSQTSGHNEQFF.

This sequence joins TRBV11-3 and TRBJ2-1, with TRBD1 matching 9 bases. This CDR3 is 11 amino acids long. In germline, CDR1 is SGHNT, CDR2 YENEEA. V lost 8 bases to trimming and J lost 12 bases; unmatched junction nucleotides: 5. CDR3: CASEGQGGQFF. In DNA form, the CDR3 reads TGTGCCAGCGAGGGACAGGGCGGGCAGTTCTTC.

This clone was seen more than once but under ten times. This chain uses TRBV7-8 with TRBJ1-4; the match to TRBD1 covers 7 bases. Per the germline V gene, CDR1 is SGHVS and CDR2 is FQNEAQ. CDR3 size: 18 residues. V gave up 4 bases and J gave up 7 bases; unmatched junction bases: 18. The CDR3 region is CASSSGQAEWLHIEKLFF. CDR3 DNA: TGTGCCAGCAGCTCAGGACAGGCGGAGTGGTTGCACATTGAAAAACTGTTTTTT.

This rearrangement joins TRBV30 to TRBJ1-2; D is perhaps TRBD1 (6 bases). The CDR3 extends over 13 amino acids. V was shortened by 4 bases and J by 5 bases, with 14 bases between the two germline ends. Germline V gene data show CDR1 as GTSNPN and CDR2 as SVGIG (reference sequence). The CDR3 DNA is TGTGCCTGGACAGGGGTTAAAGGGTATGGCTACACCTTC. Translation gives CAWTGVKGYGYTF.

The gene calls are TRBV2 and TRBJ1-2; 12 bases match TRBD1. CDR1 and CDR2 from the germline V gene are SNHLY and FYNNEI. The CDR3 is 16 residues long. The ends lost 5 bases at V and 1 base at J; junction bases unmatched: 5. The CDR3 bases are TGTGCCAGCAGTAGGGACAGGGGGCTGATTAACTATGGCTACACCTTC. Translating gives CASSRDRGLINYGYTF.

In the case of this clone: One end of the junction varies from germline; a read error may be responsible. V gene TRBV5-4 combines with J gene TRBJ2-6, with TRBD1 matching over 7 bases. This CDR3 is 17 amino acids long. Germline V gives CDR1 SGHNT, CDR2 YYREEE (reference sequence). The CDR3 sequence is CASSSALTGAGANGLTF. CDR3 DNA sequence: TGTGCCAGCAGCTCCGCGTTAACAGGGGCTGGGGCCAACGGCCTGACTTTC.

This chain uses TRBV28 with TRBJ1-5; 8 nucleotides line up with TRBD1. Losses at the gene ends were 8 bases for V and 3 bases for J; bases not matched to a gene: 6. The CDR3 length is 14 residues. Germline V gene data show CDR1 as MDHEN and CDR2 as SYDVKM. The CDR3 spells CASSRTGHNQPQHF. In DNA, the CDR3 is TGTGCCAGCTCAAGGACAGGGCACAATCAGCCCCAGCATTTT.

This clone was found a few times. The chain couples TRBV28 to TRBJ1-1, with TRBD1 as a possible D gene (5 bases). Trimming took 8 bases from V and 5 from J, leaving 12 bases between them. The length of the CDR3 is 12 residues. CDR1 is MDHEN, CDR2 SYDVKM, per germline. CDR3 DNA sequence: TGTGCCAGCGACAGCCCAATTACTGAAGCTTTCTTT. Translation gives CASDSPITEAFF.

The V call is TRBV5-1, the J call TRBJ2-2; 7 nucleotides match TRBD1. Germline values: CDR1 SGHRS, CDR2 YFSETQ. There are 15 residues in the CDR3. After removal of 3 bases from V and 0 bases from J, the junction contained 2 bases not matched to a gene. CDR3 bases: TGCGCCAGCAGCTGGACAGGTCCGAACACCGGGGAGCTGTTTTTT. Amino acids: CASSWTGPNTGELFF.

The chain links TRBV7-9 to TRBJ2-7; maybe TRBD1 (7 bases). The CDR3 sequence is 18 residues long. CDR1 and CDR2 (germline): SEHNR, FQNEAQ (reference sequence). V lost 7 bases and J 0 bases, leaving 25 bases between the germline ends. The CDR3 is CASTRGGGTYLDSYEQYF. CDR3 coding DNA: TGTGCCAGCACCCGAGGGGGCGGGACTTACTTGGACTCCTACGAGCAGTACTTC.

V is TRBV10-1 and J is TRBJ2-2, with 13 positions matching TRBD2. Unmatched junction bases numbered 8, after V lost 11 bases and J lost 8 bases. The length of the CDR3 is 14 residues. Germline-derived CDR1 and CDR2 are WNHNN and SYGVQD (reference sequence). CDR3: CASGTSGAGGELFF. The CDR3 DNA reads as TGCGCCTCGGGGACTAGCGGGGCGGGGGGGGAGCTGTTTTTT.

Remarks on this clone: Other DNA sequences in this specimen translate into the identical CDR3. The V and J genes are TRBV6-6 and TRBJ2-7; D is ambiguous. V dropped 7 bases and J dropped 2 bases, with 15 bases sitting between them. The length of the CDR3 is 14 residues. Germline V CDR1 and CDR2: MNHNY, SVGAGI (reference sequence). CDR3 sequence (DNA): TGTGCCAGCACCCTCGCAGGCCAGCCCTACGAGCAGTACTTC. Its protein product is CASTLAGQPYEQYF.

This clone was found a few times. The chain has TRBV28 and TRBJ2-1; weak D call: TRBD2 (5 bases). CDR1 is MDHEN and CDR2 is SYDVKM in the germline V gene. The length of the CDR3 is 14 residues. V gave up 5 bases and J gave up 9 bases, with 17 bases separating them. The CDR3 region is CASSEGRQGGEQFF. DNA for the CDR3: TGTGCCAGCAGTGAGGGCAGACAAGGCGGTGAGCAGTTCTTC.

This chain connects TRBV19 to TRBJ1-3; D unclear. Germline V lookup: CDR1 LNHDA, CDR2 SQIVND (reference sequence). This CDR3 has 13 amino acids. V lost 9 bases and J 5 bases, leaving 14 bases between the germline ends. CDR3 bases: TGTGCCAGCCCCCCCCCGGGAAGAAACACCATATATTTT. This sequence encodes CASPPPGRNTIYF.